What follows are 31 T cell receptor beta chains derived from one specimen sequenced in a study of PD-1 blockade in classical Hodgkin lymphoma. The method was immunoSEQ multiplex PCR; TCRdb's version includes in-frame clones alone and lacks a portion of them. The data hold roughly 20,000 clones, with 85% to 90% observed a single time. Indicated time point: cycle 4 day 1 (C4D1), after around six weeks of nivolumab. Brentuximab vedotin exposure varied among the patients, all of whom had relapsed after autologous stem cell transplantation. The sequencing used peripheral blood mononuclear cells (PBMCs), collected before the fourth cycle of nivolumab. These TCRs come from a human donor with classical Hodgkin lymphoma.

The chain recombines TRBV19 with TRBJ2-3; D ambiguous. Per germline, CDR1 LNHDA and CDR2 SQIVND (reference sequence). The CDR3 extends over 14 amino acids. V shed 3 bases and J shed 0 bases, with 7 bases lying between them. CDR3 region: CASSMGSSTDTQYF. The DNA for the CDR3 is TGTGCCAGTAGTATGGGGTCTAGCACAGATACGCAGTATTTT.

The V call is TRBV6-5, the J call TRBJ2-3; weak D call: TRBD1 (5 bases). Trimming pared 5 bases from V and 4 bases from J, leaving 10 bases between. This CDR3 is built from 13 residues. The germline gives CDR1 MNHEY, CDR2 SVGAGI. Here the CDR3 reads CASSQQGADTQYF. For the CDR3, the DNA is TGTGCCAGCAGTCAGCAAGGGGCAGATACGCAGTATTTT.

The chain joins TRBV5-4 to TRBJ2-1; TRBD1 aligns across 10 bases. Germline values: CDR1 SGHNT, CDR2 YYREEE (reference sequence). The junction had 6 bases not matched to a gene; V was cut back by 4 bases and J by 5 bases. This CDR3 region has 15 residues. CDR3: CASSVGQGPHNEQFF. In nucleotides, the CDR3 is TGTGCCAGCAGCGTGGGACAGGGGCCCCACAATGAGCAGTTCTTC.

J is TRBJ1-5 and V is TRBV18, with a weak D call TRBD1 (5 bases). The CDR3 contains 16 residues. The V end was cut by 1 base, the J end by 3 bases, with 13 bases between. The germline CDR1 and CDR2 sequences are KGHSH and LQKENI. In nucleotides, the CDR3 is TGTGCCAGCTCACCACGGGCCAGGGTTAACAATCAGCCCCAGCATTTT. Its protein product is CASSPRARVNNQPQHF.

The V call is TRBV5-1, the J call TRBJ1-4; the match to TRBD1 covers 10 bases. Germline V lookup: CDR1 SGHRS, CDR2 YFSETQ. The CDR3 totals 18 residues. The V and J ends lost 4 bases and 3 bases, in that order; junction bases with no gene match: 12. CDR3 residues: CASSQGGQGRTANEKLFF. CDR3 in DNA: TGCGCCAGCAGCCAAGGGGGACAGGGGAGGACGGCTAATGAAAAACTGTTTTTT.

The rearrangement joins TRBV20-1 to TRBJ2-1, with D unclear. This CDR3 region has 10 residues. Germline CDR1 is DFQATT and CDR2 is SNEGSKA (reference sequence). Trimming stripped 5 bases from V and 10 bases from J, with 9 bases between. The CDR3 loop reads CSADREEQFF. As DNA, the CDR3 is TGCAGTGCTGACCGAGAGGAGCAGTTCTTC.

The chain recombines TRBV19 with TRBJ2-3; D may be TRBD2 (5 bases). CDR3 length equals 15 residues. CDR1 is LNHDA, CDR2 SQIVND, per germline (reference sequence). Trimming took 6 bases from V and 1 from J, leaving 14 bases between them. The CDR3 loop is CASRELAHGTDTQYF. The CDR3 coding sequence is TGTGCCAGTAGAGAGCTAGCCCATGGCACAGATACGCAGTATTTT.

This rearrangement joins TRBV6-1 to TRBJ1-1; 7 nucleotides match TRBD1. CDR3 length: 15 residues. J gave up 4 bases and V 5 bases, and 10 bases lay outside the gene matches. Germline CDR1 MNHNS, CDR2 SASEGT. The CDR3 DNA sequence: TGTGCCAGCAGTATCCAGGGGGATGTAAGCACTGAAGCTTTCTTT. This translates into CASSIQGDVSTEAFF.

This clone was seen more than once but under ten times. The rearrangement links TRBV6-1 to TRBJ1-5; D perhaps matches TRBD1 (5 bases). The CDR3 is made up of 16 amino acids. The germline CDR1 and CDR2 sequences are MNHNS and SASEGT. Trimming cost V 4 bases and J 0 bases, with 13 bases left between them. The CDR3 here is CASSARQPHSNQPQHF. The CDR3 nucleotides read TGTGCCAGCAGTGCTCGACAGCCTCATAGCAATCAGCCCCAGCATTTT.

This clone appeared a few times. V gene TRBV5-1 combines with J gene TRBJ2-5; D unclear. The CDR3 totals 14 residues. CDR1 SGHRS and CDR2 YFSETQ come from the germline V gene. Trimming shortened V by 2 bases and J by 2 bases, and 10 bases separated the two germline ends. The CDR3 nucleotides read TGCGCCAGCAGCTTTGGGCGCACACAAGAGACCCAGTACTTC. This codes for CASSFGRTQETQYF. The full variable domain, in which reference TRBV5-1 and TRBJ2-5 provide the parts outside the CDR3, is KAGVTQTPRYLIKTRGQQVTLSCSPISGHRSVSWYQQTPGQGLQFLFEYFSETQRNKGNFPGRFSGRQFSNSRSEMNVSTLELGDSALYLCASSFGRTQETQYFGPGTRLLVL.

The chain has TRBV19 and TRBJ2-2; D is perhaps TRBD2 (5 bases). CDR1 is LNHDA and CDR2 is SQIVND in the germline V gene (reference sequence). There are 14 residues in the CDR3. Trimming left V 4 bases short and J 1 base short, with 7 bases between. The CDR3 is CASSTRGNTGELFF. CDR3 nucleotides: TGTGCCAGTAGTACCCGGGGGAACACCGGGGAGCTGTTTTTT.

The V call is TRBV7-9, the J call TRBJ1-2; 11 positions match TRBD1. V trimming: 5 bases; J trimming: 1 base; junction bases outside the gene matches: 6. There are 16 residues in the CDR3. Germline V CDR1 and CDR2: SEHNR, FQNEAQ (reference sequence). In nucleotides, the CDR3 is TGTGCCAGCAGCCCGGACAGGGGGCGTCTTAACTATGGCTACACCTTC. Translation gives CASSPDRGRLNYGYTF.

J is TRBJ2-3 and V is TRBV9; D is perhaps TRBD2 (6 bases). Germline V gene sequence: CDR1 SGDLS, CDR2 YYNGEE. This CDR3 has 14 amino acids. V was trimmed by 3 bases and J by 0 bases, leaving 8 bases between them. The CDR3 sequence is CASSASGSTDTQYF. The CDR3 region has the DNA TGTGCCAGCAGCGCCAGCGGGAGCACAGATACGCAGTATTTT.

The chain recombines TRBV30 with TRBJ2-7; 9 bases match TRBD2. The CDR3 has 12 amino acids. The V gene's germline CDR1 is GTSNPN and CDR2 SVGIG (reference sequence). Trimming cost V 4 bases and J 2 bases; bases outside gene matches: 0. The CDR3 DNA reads TGTGCCTGGACTAGCGGGACCTACGAGCAGTACTTC. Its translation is CAWTSGTYEQYF.

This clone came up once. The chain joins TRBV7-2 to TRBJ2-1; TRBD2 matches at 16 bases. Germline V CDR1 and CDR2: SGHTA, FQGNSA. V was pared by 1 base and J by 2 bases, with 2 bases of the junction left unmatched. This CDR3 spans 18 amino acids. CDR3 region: CASSLVGTSGGAYNEQFF. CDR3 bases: TGTGCCAGCAGCTTAGTAGGGACTAGCGGGGGGGCCTACAATGAGCAGTTCTTC.

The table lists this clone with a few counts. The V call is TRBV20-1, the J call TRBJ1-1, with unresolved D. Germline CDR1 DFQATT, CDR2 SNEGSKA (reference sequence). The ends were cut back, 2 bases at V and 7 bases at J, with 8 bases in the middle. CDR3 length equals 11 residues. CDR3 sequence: CSARWGNEAFF. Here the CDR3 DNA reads TGCAGTGCTAGATGGGGTAATGAAGCTTTCTTT.

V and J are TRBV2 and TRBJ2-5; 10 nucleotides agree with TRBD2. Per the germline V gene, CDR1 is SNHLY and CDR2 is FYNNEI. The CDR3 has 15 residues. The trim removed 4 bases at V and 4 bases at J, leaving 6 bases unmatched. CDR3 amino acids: CASSGLAGEGETQYF. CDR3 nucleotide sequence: TGTGCCAGCAGTGGTCTAGCGGGGGAGGGAGAGACCCAGTACTTC.

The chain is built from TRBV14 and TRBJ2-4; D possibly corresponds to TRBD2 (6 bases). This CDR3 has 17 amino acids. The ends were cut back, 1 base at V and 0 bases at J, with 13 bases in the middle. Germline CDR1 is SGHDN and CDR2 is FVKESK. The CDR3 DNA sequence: TGTGCCAGCAGCCAAGGGGAGGACACGCTAGCCAAAAACATTCAGTACTTC. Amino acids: CASSQGEDTLAKNIQYF.

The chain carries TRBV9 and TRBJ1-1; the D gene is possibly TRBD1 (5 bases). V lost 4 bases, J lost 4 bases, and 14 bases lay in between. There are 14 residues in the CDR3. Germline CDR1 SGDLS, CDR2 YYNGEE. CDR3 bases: TGTGCCAGCAGCCCGCAGTGGGGGGGCACTGAAGCTTTCTTT. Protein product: CASSPQWGGTEAFF. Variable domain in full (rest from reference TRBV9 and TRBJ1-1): DSGVTQTPKHLITATGQRVTLRCSPRSGDLSVYWYQQSLDQGLQFLIQYYNGEERAKGNILERFSAQQFPDLHSELNLSSLELGDSALYFCASSPQWGGTEAFFGQGTRLTVV.

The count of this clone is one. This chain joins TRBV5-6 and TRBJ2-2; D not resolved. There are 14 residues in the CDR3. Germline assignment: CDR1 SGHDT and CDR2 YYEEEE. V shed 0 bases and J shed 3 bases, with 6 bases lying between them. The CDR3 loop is CASSLVGYTGELFF. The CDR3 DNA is TGTGCCAGCAGCTTGGTTGGCTACACCGGGGAGCTGTTTTTT.

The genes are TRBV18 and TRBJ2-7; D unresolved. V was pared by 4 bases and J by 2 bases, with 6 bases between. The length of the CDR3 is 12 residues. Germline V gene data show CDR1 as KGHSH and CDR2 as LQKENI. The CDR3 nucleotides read TGTGCCAGCTCACTGTCAACCTACGAGCAGTACTTC. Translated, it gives CASSLSTYEQYF.

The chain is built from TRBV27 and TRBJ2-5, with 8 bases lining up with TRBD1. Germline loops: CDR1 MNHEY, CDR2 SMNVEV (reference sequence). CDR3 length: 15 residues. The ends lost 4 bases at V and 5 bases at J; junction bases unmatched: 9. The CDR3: CASSSGTGRKETQYF. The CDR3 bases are TGTGCCAGCAGTTCCGGGACAGGCAGAAAGGAGACCCAGTACTTC.

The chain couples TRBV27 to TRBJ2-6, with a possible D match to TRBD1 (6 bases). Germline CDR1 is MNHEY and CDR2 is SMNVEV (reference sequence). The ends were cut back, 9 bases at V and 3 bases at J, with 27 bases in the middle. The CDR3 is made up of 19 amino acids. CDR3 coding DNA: TGTGCCAGTTCGCTCGACAGGATCCCCACTCTAGATGGGGCCAACGTCCTGACTTTC. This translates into CASSLDRIPTLDGANVLTF.

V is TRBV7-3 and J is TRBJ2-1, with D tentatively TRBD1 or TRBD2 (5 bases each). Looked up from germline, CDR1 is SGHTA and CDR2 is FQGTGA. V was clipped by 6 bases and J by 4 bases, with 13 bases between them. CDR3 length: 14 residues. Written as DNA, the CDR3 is TGTGCCAGCAGGACCCCGGGACCATACAATGAGCAGTTCTTC. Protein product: CASRTPGPYNEQFF.

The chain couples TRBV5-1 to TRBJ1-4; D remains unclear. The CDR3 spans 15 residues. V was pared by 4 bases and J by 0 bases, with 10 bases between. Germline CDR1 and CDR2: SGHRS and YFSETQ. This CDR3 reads CASSVRSATNEKLFF. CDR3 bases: TGCGCCAGCAGCGTGCGGAGCGCAACTAATGAAAAACTGTTTTTT.

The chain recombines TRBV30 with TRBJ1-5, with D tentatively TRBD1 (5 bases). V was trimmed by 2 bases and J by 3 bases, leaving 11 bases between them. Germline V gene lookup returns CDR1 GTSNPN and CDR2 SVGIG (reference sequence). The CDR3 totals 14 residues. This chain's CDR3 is CAWSQGHLNQPQHF. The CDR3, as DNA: TGTGCCTGGAGTCAGGGCCACCTCAATCAGCCCCAGCATTTT. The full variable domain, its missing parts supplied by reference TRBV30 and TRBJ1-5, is SQTIHQWPATLVQPVGSPLSLECTVEGTSNPNLYWYRQAAGRGLQLLFYSVGIGQISSEVPQNLSASRPQDRQFILSSKKLLLSDSGFYLCAWSQGHLNQPQHFGDGTRLSIL.

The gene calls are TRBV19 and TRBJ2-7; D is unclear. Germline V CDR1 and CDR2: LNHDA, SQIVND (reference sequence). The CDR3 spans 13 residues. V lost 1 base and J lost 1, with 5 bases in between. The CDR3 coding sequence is TGTGCCAGTAGTATAGTAGTTTCCTACGAGCAGTACTTC. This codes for CASSIVVSYEQYF.

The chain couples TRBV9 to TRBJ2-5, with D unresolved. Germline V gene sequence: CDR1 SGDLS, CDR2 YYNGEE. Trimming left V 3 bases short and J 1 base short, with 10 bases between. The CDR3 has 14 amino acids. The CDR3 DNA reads TGTGCCAGCAGCGACCGATACAGCCAAGAGACCCAGTACTTC. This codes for CASSDRYSQETQYF.

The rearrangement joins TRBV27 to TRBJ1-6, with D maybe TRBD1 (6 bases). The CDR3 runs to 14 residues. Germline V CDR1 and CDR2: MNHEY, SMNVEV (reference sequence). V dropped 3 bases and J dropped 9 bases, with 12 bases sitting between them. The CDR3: CASSLLQGGSPLHF. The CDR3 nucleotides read TGTGCCAGCAGTTTGTTACAGGGAGGTTCACCCCTCCACTTT.

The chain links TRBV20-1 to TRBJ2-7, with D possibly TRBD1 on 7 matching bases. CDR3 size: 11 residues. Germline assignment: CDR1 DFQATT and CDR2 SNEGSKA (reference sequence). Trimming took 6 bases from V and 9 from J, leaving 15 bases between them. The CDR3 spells CSAWTTGAQYF. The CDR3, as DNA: TGCAGTGCATGGACTACAGGGGCGCAGTACTTC.

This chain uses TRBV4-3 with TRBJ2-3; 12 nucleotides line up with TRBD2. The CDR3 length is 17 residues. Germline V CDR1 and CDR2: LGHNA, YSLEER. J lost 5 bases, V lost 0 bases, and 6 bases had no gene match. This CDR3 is CASSQDLAGGPGDTQYF. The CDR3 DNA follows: TGCGCCAGCAGCCAAGATCTAGCGGGGGGGCCGGGAGATACGCAGTATTTT.